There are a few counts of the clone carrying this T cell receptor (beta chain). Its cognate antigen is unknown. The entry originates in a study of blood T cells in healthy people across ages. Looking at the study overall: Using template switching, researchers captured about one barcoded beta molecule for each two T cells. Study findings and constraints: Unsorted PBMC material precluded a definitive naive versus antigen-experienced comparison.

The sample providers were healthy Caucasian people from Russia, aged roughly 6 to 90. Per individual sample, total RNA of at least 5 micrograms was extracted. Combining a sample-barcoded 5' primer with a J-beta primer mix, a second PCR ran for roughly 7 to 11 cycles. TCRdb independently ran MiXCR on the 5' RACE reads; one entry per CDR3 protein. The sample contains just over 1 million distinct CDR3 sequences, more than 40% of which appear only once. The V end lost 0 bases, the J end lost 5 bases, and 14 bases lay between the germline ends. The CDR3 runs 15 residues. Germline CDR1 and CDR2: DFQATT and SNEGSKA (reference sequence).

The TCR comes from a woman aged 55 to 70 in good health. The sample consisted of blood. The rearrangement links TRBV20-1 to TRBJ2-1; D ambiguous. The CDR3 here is CSARDPAKGDNEQFF. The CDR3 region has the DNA TGCAGTGCTAGAGATCCGGCGAAAGGTGACAATGAGCAGTTCTTC.